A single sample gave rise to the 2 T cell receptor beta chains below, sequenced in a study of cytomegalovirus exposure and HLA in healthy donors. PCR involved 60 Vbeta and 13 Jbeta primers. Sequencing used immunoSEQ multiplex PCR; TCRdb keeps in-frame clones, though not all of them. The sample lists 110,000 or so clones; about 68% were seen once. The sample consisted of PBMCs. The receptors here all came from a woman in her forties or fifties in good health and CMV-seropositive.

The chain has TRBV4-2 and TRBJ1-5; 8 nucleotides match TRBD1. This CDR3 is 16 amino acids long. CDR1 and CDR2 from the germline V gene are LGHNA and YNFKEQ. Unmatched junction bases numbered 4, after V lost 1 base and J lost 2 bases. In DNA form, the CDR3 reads TGTGCCAGCAGCCAAGCCCAGGGGGCGGGCAATCAGCCCCAGCATTTT. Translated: CASSQAQGAGNQPQHF.

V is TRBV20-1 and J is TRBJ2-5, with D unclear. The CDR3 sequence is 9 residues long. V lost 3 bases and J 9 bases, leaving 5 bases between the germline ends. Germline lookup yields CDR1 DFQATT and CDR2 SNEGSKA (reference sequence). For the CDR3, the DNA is TGCAGTGCTAGCCAGGCCCAGTACTTC. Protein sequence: CSASQAQYF.